The sequence of this TCR beta chain was determined in a study of blood T cell repertoires in COVID-19. The data were produced by immunoSEQ multiplex PCR, yet TCRdb's version contains in-frame clones alone and is incomplete. The sample includes approximately 250,000 clones, around 87% of them seen just once. From germline, CDR1 is MNHEY and CDR2 SVGAGI. Trimming took 0 bases from V and 6 from J, leaving 8 bases between them. The length of the CDR3 is 13 residues. This sequence originates from a woman aged 55-69 years with COVID-19, enrolled during active disease. Sequenced material: peripheral blood. V and J are TRBV6-5 and TRBJ1-2; D is unresolved. The CDR3 sequence is CASSYSIVDGYTF. The CDR3 bases are TGTGCCAGCAGTTACTCGATTGTAGATGGCTACACCTTC.